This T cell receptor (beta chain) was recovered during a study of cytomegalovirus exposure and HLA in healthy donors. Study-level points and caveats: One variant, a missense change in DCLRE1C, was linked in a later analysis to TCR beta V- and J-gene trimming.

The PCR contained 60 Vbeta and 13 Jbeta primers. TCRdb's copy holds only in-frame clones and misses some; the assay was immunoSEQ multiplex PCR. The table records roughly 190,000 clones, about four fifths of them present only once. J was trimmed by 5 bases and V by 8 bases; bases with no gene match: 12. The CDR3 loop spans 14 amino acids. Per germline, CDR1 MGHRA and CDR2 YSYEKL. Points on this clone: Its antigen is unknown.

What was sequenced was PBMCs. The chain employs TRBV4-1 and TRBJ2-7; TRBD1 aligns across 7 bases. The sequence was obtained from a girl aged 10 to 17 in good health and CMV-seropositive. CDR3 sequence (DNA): TGCGCCAGCGCTCGGGGACAGCTTCCGGACGAGCAGTACTTC. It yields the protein CASARGQLPDEQYF.